Each of the 11 T cell receptor beta chains below was sequenced from the same sample in a study of blood T cell repertoires in COVID-19. This table comes from immunoSEQ multiplex PCR, and its TCRdb copy is limited to in-frame clones, with some not included. The table records just over 50,000 clones, roughly nine tenths of them present only once. Sample: peripheral blood. The receptors stem from a human donor with active COVID-19. The donor label of this sample is uncertain.

The chain links TRBV29-1 to TRBJ1-1, with D uncertain. The CDR3 length is 13 residues. V gave up 6 bases and J gave up 1 base, with 12 bases separating them. Germline V gene lookup returns CDR1 SQVTM and CDR2 ANQGSEA. The DNA for the CDR3 is TGCAGCGTCGCCCCCCGGGGGAACACTGAAGCTTTCTTT. It yields the protein CSVAPRGNTEAFF.

The chain is built from TRBV12-3 or TRBV12-4 and TRBJ1-1, with D unresolved. The CDR3 covers 13 residues. V dropped 7 bases and J dropped 1 base, with 10 bases sitting between them. For the CDR3, the DNA is TGTGCCAGCAAATTCGAGGGGAACACTGAAGCTTTCTTT. Translating gives CASKFEGNTEAFF.

The chain carries TRBV5-6 and TRBJ2-5, with TRBD2 as a possible D gene (5 bases). This CDR3 spans 13 amino acids. Deletions cut 1 base from V and 5 bases from J, with 9 bases between. The V gene's germline CDR1 is SGHDT and CDR2 YYEEEE. CDR3 sequence (DNA): TGTGCCAGCAGCTTGTCGAGGGTTGAGACCCAGTACTTC. Its protein product is CASSLSRVETQYF.

The chain combines TRBV6-5 with TRBJ1-2; D may be TRBD1 (6 bases). CDR1 is MNHEY and CDR2 is SVGAGI in the germline V gene. The CDR3 has 13 residues. V shed 4 bases and J shed 5 bases, with 11 bases lying between them. CDR3 DNA: TGTGCCAGCAGTTCACAGGGCCGTTATGGCTACACCTTC. Translation gives CASSSQGRYGYTF.

The rearrangement uses TRBV27 and TRBJ1-6; D possibly corresponds to TRBD1 (6 bases). Germline lookup yields CDR1 MNHEY and CDR2 SMNVEV (reference sequence). The CDR3 sequence is 15 residues long. The V and J ends lost 4 bases and 5 bases respectively, with 12 bases between them. The chain's CDR3 is CASSSAGANNSPLHF. The CDR3 DNA is TGTGCCAGCAGTTCAGCAGGGGCCAATAATTCACCCCTCCACTTT.

The V call is TRBV12-3 or TRBV12-4, the J call TRBJ1-2, with 9 bases identical to TRBD1. There are 13 residues in the CDR3. The V segment lost 5 bases and the J segment 6 bases; nucleotides outside the gene matches: 4. In DNA form, the CDR3 reads TGTGCCAGCAGTAGAGGACAGGGGAATGGCTACACCTTC. Protein sequence: CASSRGQGNGYTF.

Here the CDR3 reads CASSQQVIGALVGYTF. The CDR3 DNA follows: TGCGCCAGCAGCCAGCAAGTTATAGGGGCTTTGGTTGGCTACACCTTC. The rearrangement links TRBV4-1 to TRBJ1-2, with TRBD1 as a possible D gene (5 bases). The CDR3 consists of 16 residues. The ends were cut back, 3 bases at V and 7 bases at J, with 21 bases in the middle. Germline V lookup: CDR1 MGHRA, CDR2 YSYEKL.

CDR3: CASSLRGQETQYF. The CDR3 DNA sequence: TGTGCCAGCAGCCTAAGGGGGCAAGAGACCCAGTACTTC. V and J are TRBV3-1 (or the pseudogene TRBV3-2) and TRBJ2-5; a weak D match, TRBD1 (6 bases). The CDR3 contains 13 residues. Germline-derived CDR1 and CDR2 are LGHDT and YNNKEL (reference sequence). V lost 4 bases and J lost 2, with 8 bases in between.

The chain recombines TRBV7-9 with TRBJ2-3; D unresolved. The V end lost 5 bases, the J end lost 0 bases, and 15 bases lay between the germline ends. Looked up from germline, CDR1 is SEHNR and CDR2 is FQNEAQ (reference sequence). The CDR3 totals 16 residues. The CDR3 region is CASSRKITGSTDTQYF. CDR3 bases: TGTGCCAGCAGCCGTAAGATAACCGGTAGCACAGATACGCAGTATTTT.

The chain uses TRBV28 and TRBJ1-4, with a weak D call TRBD1 (5 bases). There are 16 residues in the CDR3. CDR1 and CDR2 (germline): MDHEN, SYDVKM. Trimming cost V 3 bases and J 0 bases, with 11 bases left between them. The CDR3 DNA sequence: TGTGCCAGCAGTTTTGGCAGGGTTGCAACTAATGAAAAACTGTTTTTT. Its protein is CASSFGRVATNEKLFF.

This chain connects TRBV4-2 to TRBJ2-2, with 9 bases lining up with TRBD1. The CDR3 contains 14 residues. V shed 8 bases and J 7 bases; nucleotides not matched to a gene: 8. Looked up from germline, CDR1 is LGHNA and CDR2 is YNFKEQ. The CDR3 protein is CASGRTGESGELFF. Written as DNA, the CDR3 is TGTGCCAGCGGCCGGACAGGGGAGAGCGGGGAGCTGTTTTTT.